The 26 T cell receptor beta chains in this list originate from one sample, sequenced in a study of blood T cell repertoires in COVID-19. Sequenced by immunoSEQ multiplex PCR; TCRdb stores in-frame clones only, minus some. The table records almost 350,000 clones, 88% of them present only once. The sequencing input was PBMCs or T cells enriched from blood (not recorded which). Every receptor here comes from a woman aged 30 to 39 who had been exposed to COVID-19.

The rearrangement links TRBV11-2 to TRBJ2-5; TRBD1 might be the D (5 bases). Deletions cut 5 bases from V and 7 bases from J, with 11 bases between. CDR3 size: 12 residues. Germline values: CDR1 SGHAT, CDR2 FQNNGV. In DNA, the CDR3 is TGTGCCAGCAGCAGATCCCAGGGGACCCAGTACTTC. Its protein is CASSRSQGTQYF. Drawing the rest from reference TRBV11-2 and TRBJ2-5, the complete variable domain is EAGVAQSPRYKIIEKRQSVAFWCNPISGHATLYWYQQILGQGPKLLIQFQNNGVVDDSQLPKDRFSAERLKGVDSTLKIQPAKLEDSAVYLCASSRSQGTQYFGPGTRLLVL.

The CDR3 here is CASSETGRGQIMTQYF. The CDR3 nucleotides are TGTGCCAGCAGTGAAACTGGGCGGGGGCAAATCATGACCCAGTACTTC. The V gene is TRBV2, the J gene TRBJ2-5, with a weak D call TRBD2 (7 bases). Trimming took 2 bases from V and 7 from J, leaving 20 bases between them. CDR1 SNHLY and CDR2 FYNNEI come from the germline V gene. This CDR3 has 16 amino acids. The entire variable domain, with the rest obtained from reference TRBV2 and TRBJ2-5, is as follows: EPEVTQTPSHQVTQMGQEVILRCVPISNHLYFYWYRQILGQKVEFLVSFYNNEISEKSEIFDDQFSVERPDGSNFTLKIRSTKLEDSAMYFCASSETGRGQIMTQYFGPGTRLLVL.

Concerning this clone: This CDR3 is also generated by other DNA sequences in the sample. V and J are TRBV12-3 or TRBV12-4 and TRBJ2-5; D is ambiguous. The length of the CDR3 is 12 residues. Between the trimmed V and J ends, which lost 3 bases and 4 bases, there was a span of 6 bases. CDR3 region: CASSFSRETQYF. DNA of the CDR3: TGTGCCAGCAGTTTTTCCAGAGAGACCCAGTACTTC.

The genes are TRBV28 and TRBJ2-3, with D tentatively TRBD1 (6 bases). CDR3 length: 15 residues. V lost 2 bases and J 1 base, leaving 10 bases between the germline ends. The germline V gene encodes CDR1 MDHEN and CDR2 SYDVKM. CDR3: CASSLAGAGTDTQYF. For the CDR3, the DNA is TGTGCCAGCAGTTTAGCAGGGGCGGGCACAGATACGCAGTATTTT.

The rearrangement links TRBV19 to TRBJ1-4; TRBD1 agrees at 10 bases. CDR1 is LNHDA and CDR2 is SQIVND in the germline V gene (reference sequence). This CDR3 region has 15 residues. The ends lost 6 bases at V and 6 bases at J; junction bases unmatched: 7. The CDR3 bases are TGTGCCAGTAGGATTCGACAGGGGGCGGATGAAAAACTGTTTTTT. Protein product: CASRIRQGADEKLFF.

The chain links TRBV3-1 (or the pseudogene TRBV3-2) to TRBJ2-3; TRBD1 is a possible D gene (5 bases). The germline V gene has CDR1 LGHDT and CDR2 YNNKEL (reference sequence). With 1 base removed from V and 2 bases from J, the gap between germline ends came to 16 bases. CDR3 length equals 17 residues. This chain's CDR3 is CASSQVTGRIYTDTQYF. DNA for the CDR3: TGTGCCAGCAGCCAAGTAACAGGACGGATATACACAGATACGCAGTATTTT.

The rearrangement links TRBV5-4 to TRBJ1-2; tentative D call: TRBD1 (6 bases). From germline, CDR1 is SGHNT and CDR2 YYREEE (reference sequence). V was pared by 0 bases and J by 4 bases, with 7 bases between. CDR3 size: 13 residues. CDR3 coding DNA: TGTGCCAGCAGCTTGGAGGGGGTCTATGGCTACACCTTC. Translating gives CASSLEGVYGYTF.

This clone has a handful of counts. The chain carries TRBV19 and TRBJ1-1, with 7 bases lining up with TRBD1. The CDR3 extends over 15 amino acids. Germline V CDR1 and CDR2: LNHDA, SQIVND (reference sequence). The J segment lost 1 base and the V segment lost 5 bases, leaving 7 bases of the junction unmatched. CDR3 nucleotide sequence: TGTGCCAGTAGTCTAAGACAGGGTAAGAACACTGAAGCTTTCTTT. It specifies CASSLRQGKNTEAFF.

The chain uses TRBV3-1 (or the pseudogene TRBV3-2) and TRBJ1-5; D perhaps matches TRBD1 (5 bases). The germline V gene encodes CDR1 LGHDT and CDR2 YNNKEL (reference sequence). V was trimmed by 2 bases and J by 1 base, leaving 15 bases between them. CDR3 length: 17 amino acids. CDR3 DNA: TGTGCCAGCAGCCAATTTGGGCAGGGTTCGAGCAATCAGCCCCAGCATTTT. Translation: CASSQFGQGSSNQPQHF.

The CDR3 sequence: CASSFAWGLGNQPQHF. The CDR3 nucleotides are TGTGCCAGCAGTTTTGCTTGGGGGCTAGGCAATCAGCCCCAGCATTTT. V and J are TRBV27 and TRBJ1-5, with a possible D match to TRBD1 (6 bases). Germline V gene lookup returns CDR1 MNHEY and CDR2 SMNVEV (reference sequence). The CDR3 is 16 residues long. Trimming cost V 3 bases and J 2 bases, with 14 bases left between them.

The rearrangement uses TRBV7-3 and TRBJ1-1, with unresolved D. The V gene lost 5 bases and the J gene lost 0 bases, with 7 bases spanning the gap. This CDR3 is built from 13 residues. Per germline, CDR1 SGHTA and CDR2 FQGTGA. For the CDR3, the DNA is TGTGCCAGCAGCAATACAGTGAACACTGAAGCTTTCTTT. Its translation: CASSNTVNTEAFF.

V usage is TRBV19 and J usage is TRBJ2-1, with a tentative D call TRBD2 (6 bases). This CDR3 comprises 17 residues. The V gene lost 4 bases and the J gene lost 4 bases, with 20 bases spanning the gap. Germline-derived CDR1 and CDR2 are LNHDA and SQIVND (reference sequence). In nucleotides, the CDR3 is TGTGCCAGTAGTAAGGAAAGGGGAACTAGCCCTTACAATGAGCAGTTCTTC. Amino acid sequence: CASSKERGTSPYNEQFF.

The rearrangement links TRBV27 to TRBJ1-3, with a tentative D call TRBD1 (5 bases). In germline, CDR1 is MNHEY, CDR2 SMNVEV (reference sequence). The CDR3 consists of 15 residues. Trimming stripped 1 base from V and 2 bases from J, with 9 bases between. This CDR3 reads CASSLFWGAGNTIYF. The CDR3 DNA follows: TGTGCCAGCAGTTTATTCTGGGGGGCTGGAAACACCATATATTTT.

This clone has a single count. This CDR3 reads CASSPHSGTGRETQYF. CDR3 DNA: TGTGCCAGCAGCCCTCACTCCGGGACAGGGCGGGAGACCCAGTACTTC. J is TRBJ2-5 and V is TRBV7-3; 9 nucleotides line up with TRBD1. Per the germline V gene, CDR1 is SGHTA and CDR2 is FQGTGA. V lost 5 bases and J lost 5; bases outside the gene matches: 12. There are 16 residues in the CDR3.

CDR3 coding DNA: TGCGCCAGCAGTGTTGGAGATTACTCGGGCTACACCTTC. Translating it yields CASSVGDYSGYTF. V is TRBV10-1 and J is TRBJ1-2, with no clear D. CDR1 is WNHNN and CDR2 is SYGVQD in the germline V gene (reference sequence). The CDR3 sequence is 13 residues long. The V and J ends lost 4 bases and 8 bases respectively, with 14 bases between them.

This clone came up once. This sequence joins TRBV19 and TRBJ2-2; D unclear. With 7 bases removed from V and 3 bases from J, the gap between germline ends came to 9 bases. The CDR3 consists of 13 residues. In germline, CDR1 is LNHDA, CDR2 SQIVND (reference sequence). For the CDR3, the DNA is TGTGCCAGTAAACCCCGCGACACCGGGGAGCTGTTTTTT. Translated, it gives CASKPRDTGELFF.

J is TRBJ2-7 and V is TRBV4-1, with 7 bases matching TRBD1. There are 16 residues in the CDR3. V gave up 3 bases and J gave up 2 bases; unmatched junction bases: 10. Germline V gene sequence: CDR1 MGHRA, CDR2 YSYEKL. CDR3 DNA: TGCGCCAGCAGCCAGGGCCCCGGGACAGTAGCCTACGAGCAGTACTTC. Encoded protein: CASSQGPGTVAYEQYF.

The chain has TRBV10-2 and TRBJ2-7, with TRBD1 matching over 7 bases. The trim removed 8 bases at V and 6 bases at J, leaving 7 bases unmatched. The length of the CDR3 is 12 residues. Germline V lookup: CDR1 WSHSY, CDR2 SAAADI. The CDR3, as DNA: TGCGCCAGCGGTCAGACAGGGATCGAGCAGTACTTC. Protein product: CASGQTGIEQYF.

The chain has TRBV5-1 and TRBJ1-4; the match to TRBD1 covers 7 bases. V dropped 2 bases and J dropped 8; count of bases not matched to a gene: 9. Germline-derived CDR1 and CDR2 are SGHRS and YFSETQ. The CDR3 sequence is 15 residues long. CDR3 in DNA: TGCGCCAGCAGCTTTGGGGGACAGACCGGCGAAAAACTGTTTTTT. This encodes CASSFGGQTGEKLFF.

The chain employs TRBV7-9 and TRBJ2-7; 7 bases fit TRBD1. From germline, CDR1 is SEHNR and CDR2 FQNEAQ (reference sequence). The CDR3 is 14 amino acids. Trimming removed 5 bases from V and 5 bases from J; junction bases left unmatched: 9. The CDR3 bases are TGTGCCAGCAGCCAAACGGGACAGTACCACGAGCAGTACTTC. As protein: CASSQTGQYHEQYF.

This clone is a singleton in its sample. This chain joins TRBV5-5 and TRBJ1-1; D is unresolved. The germline V and J ends were trimmed by 0 bases and 5 bases, with 8 bases remaining between them. CDR3 size: 13 residues. The germline V gene has CDR1 SGHKS and CDR2 YYEKEE (reference sequence). This CDR3 is CASSLAPETEAFF. For the CDR3, the DNA is TGTGCCAGCAGCTTGGCCCCGGAGACTGAAGCTTTCTTT.

The V call is TRBV13, the J call TRBJ1-1; no reliable D call. Germline V gene data show CDR1 as PRHDT and CDR2 as FYEKMQ (reference sequence). This CDR3 region has 14 residues. V was shortened by 5 bases and J by 5 bases, with 15 bases between the two germline ends. The CDR3 DNA sequence: TGTGCCAGCAGCCAAACCCCTCCGGGGACTGAAGCTTTCTTT. It is translated as CASSQTPPGTEAFF. The full variable domain, with the rest looked up from reference TRBV13 and TRBJ1-1, is AAGVIQSPRHLIKEKRETATLKCYPIPRHDTVYWYQQGPGQDPQFLISFYEKMQSDKGSIPDRFSAQQFSDYHSELNMSSLELGDSALYFCASSQTPPGTEAFFGQGTRLTVV.

This chain joins TRBV29-1 and TRBJ1-5, with D unclear. Trimming stripped 4 bases from V and 3 bases from J, with 10 bases between. The CDR3 loop spans 13 amino acids. Germline assignment: CDR1 SQVTM and CDR2 ANQGSEA. CDR3 residues: CSVARDFNQPQHF. CDR3 coding DNA: TGCAGCGTTGCAAGAGATTTCAATCAGCCCCAGCATTTT.

The gene calls are TRBV5-4 and TRBJ2-3; TRBD1 agrees at 7 bases. CDR1 SGHNT and CDR2 YYREEE come from the germline V gene (reference sequence). The CDR3 is 14 residues long. The trim removed 4 bases at V and 3 bases at J, leaving 5 bases unmatched. The CDR3 sequence is CASSTGQPTDTQYF. In DNA form, the CDR3 reads TGTGCCAGCAGCACGGGACAGCCAACAGATACGCAGTATTTT.

This chain connects TRBV19 to TRBJ1-1; tentatively, D is TRBD1 (6 bases). Germline V gene data show CDR1 as LNHDA and CDR2 as SQIVND (reference sequence). CDR3 length: 14 amino acids. V shed 4 bases and J shed 6 bases, with 15 bases lying between them. The CDR3 loop reads CASSNGGPTAEAFF. CDR3 nucleotide sequence: TGTGCCAGTAGTAACGGGGGGCCGACGGCTGAAGCTTTCTTT.

A few counts support this clone. The rearrangement joins TRBV3-1 (or the pseudogene TRBV3-2) to TRBJ2-1; 7 bases are shared with TRBD2. The V gene end was trimmed by 0 bases and the J gene end by 8 bases; junction bases not matched to a gene: 4. Germline CDR1 and CDR2: LGHDT and YNNKEL (reference sequence). The CDR3 sequence is 14 residues long. The CDR3 bases are TGTGCCAGCAGCCAAGACGGGGGGATAGATGAGCAGTTCTTC. Amino acids: CASSQDGGIDEQFF.